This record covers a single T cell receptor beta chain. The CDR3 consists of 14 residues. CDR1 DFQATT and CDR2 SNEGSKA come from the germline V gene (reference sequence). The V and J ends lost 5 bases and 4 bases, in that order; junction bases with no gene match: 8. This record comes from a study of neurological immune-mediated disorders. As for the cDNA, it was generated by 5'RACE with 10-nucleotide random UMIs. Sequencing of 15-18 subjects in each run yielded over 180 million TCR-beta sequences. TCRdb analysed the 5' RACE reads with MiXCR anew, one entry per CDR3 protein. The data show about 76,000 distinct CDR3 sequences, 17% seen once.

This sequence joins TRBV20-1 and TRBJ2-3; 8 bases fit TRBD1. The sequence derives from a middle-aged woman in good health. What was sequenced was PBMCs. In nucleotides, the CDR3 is TGCAGTGCTTCCCGGGACAGGCCCTCAGATACGCAGTATTTT. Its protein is CSASRDRPSDTQYF.